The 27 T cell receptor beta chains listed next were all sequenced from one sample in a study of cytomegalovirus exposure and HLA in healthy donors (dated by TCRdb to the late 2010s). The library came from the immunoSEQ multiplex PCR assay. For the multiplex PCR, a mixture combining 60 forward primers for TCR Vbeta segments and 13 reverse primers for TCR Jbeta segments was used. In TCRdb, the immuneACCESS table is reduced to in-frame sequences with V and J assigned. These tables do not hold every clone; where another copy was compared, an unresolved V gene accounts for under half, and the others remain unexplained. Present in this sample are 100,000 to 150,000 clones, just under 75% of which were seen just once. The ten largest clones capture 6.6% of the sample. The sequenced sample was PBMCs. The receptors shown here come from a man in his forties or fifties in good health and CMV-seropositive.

For the CDR3, the DNA is TGTGCCAGCAGTTTTCGGGGACAGAGCTCCTACGAGCAGTACTTC. Its protein product is CASSFRGQSSYEQYF. The V call is TRBV27, the J call TRBJ2-7, with 7 bases matching TRBD1. Germline CDR1 is MNHEY and CDR2 is SMNVEV (reference sequence). V gave up 3 bases and J gave up 0 bases; unmatched junction bases: 5. The CDR3 loop spans 15 amino acids.

The CDR3 nucleotides read TGTGCCAGCAGCTCTGAGGGACAGGGAGCAGATACGCAGTATTTT. Translation gives CASSSEGQGADTQYF. The J gene is TRBJ2-3, the V gene TRBV5-6, with 9 bases aligning to TRBD1. J lost 4 bases, V lost 3 bases, and 6 bases had no gene match. The CDR3 loop spans 15 amino acids. The germline gives CDR1 SGHDT, CDR2 YYEEEE.

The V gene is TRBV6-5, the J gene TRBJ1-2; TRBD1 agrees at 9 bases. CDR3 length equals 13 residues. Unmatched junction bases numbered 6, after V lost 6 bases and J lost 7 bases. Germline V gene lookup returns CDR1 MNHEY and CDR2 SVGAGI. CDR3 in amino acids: CASSPGQGRGYTF. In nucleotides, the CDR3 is TGTGCCAGCAGCCCGGGACAGGGTCGTGGCTACACCTTC.

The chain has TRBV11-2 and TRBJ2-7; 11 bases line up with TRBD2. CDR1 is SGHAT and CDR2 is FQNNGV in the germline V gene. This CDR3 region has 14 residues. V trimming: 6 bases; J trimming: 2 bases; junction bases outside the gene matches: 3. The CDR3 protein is CASSIAGGPYEQYF. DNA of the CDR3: TGTGCCAGCAGTATAGCGGGAGGGCCCTACGAGCAGTACTTC.

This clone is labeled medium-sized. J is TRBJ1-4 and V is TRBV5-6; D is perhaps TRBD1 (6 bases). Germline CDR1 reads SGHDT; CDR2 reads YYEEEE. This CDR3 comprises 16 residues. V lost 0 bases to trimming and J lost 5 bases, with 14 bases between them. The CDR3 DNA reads TGTGCCAGCAGCTTGGGACAGGTCCTAGGGAATGAAAAACTGTTTTTT. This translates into CASSLGQVLGNEKLFF.

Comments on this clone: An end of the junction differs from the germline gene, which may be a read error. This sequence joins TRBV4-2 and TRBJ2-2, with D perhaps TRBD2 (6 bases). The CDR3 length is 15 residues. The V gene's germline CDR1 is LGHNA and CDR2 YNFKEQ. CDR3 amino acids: CASSQRKWNTGGLFF. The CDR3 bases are TGTGCCAGCAGCCAGAGAAAATGGAACACCGGGGGGCTGTTTTTT.

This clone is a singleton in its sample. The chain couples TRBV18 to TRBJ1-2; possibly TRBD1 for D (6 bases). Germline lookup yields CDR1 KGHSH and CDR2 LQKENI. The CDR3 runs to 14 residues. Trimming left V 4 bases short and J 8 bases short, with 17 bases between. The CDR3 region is CASSHPQGRGGYTF. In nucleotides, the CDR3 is TGTGCCAGCTCACATCCCCAGGGGCGAGGGGGCTACACCTTC.

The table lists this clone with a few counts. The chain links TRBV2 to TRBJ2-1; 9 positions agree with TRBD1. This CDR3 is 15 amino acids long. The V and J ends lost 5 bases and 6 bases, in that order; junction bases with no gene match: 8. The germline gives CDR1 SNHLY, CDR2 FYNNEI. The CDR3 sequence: CASSLQGAISNEQFF. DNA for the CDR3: TGTGCCAGCAGTCTACAGGGGGCAATTTCCAATGAGCAGTTCTTC.

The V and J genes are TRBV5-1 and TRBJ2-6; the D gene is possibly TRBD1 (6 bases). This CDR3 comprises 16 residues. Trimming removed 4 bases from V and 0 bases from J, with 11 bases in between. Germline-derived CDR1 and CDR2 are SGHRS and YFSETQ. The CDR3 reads CASSKTGGSGANVLTF. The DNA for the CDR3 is TGCGCCAGCAGCAAGACAGGAGGCTCTGGGGCCAACGTCCTGACTTTC.

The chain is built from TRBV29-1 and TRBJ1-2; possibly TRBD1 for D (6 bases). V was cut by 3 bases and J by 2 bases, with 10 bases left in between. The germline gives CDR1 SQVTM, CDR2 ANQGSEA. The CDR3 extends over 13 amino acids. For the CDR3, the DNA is TGCAGCGTTGATATACAGGGCAACTATGGCTACACCTTC. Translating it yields CSVDIQGNYGYTF.

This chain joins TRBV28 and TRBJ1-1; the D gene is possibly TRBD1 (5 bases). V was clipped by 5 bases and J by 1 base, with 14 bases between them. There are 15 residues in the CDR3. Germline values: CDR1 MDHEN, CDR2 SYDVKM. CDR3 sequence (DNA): TGTGCCAGCAGTACCCCAGGCAGGGCGAACACTGAAGCTTTCTTT. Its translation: CASSTPGRANTEAFF.

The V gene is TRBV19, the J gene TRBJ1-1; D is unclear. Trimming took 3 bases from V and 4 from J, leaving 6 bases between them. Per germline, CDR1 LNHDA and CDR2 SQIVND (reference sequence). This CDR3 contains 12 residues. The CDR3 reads CASSIGFTEAFF. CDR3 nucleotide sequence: TGTGCCAGTAGTATCGGGTTCACTGAAGCTTTCTTT.

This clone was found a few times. The CDR3 DNA reads TGTGCCAGCAGTGACCTAGCGGAGACGCAGTATTTT. Its translation is CASSDLAETQYF. The chain joins TRBV6-1 to TRBJ2-3, with 7 bases aligning to TRBD2. CDR3 length: 12 residues. V shed 3 bases, J shed 9 bases, and the junction held 3 bases outside the gene matches. In germline, CDR1 is MNHNS, CDR2 SASEGT.

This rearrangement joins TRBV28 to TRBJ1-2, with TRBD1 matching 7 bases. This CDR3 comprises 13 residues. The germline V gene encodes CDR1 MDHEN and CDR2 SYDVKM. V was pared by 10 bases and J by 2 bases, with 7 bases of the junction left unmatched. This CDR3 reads CATATGSNYGYTF. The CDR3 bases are TGTGCCACCGCGACAGGGTCCAACTATGGCTACACCTTC.

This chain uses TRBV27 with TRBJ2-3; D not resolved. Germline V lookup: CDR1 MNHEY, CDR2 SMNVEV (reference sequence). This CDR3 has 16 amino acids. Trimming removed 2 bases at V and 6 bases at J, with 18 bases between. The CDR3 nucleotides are TGTGCCAGCAGTTTACCTCTCTCTGGAGTAGTGGATACGCAGTATTTT. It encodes CASSLPLSGVVDTQYF.

The CDR3 coding sequence is TGTGCCAGCAGCACCGGGACTAGCTCCTACGAGCAGTACTTC. This gives the protein CASSTGTSSYEQYF. This chain joins TRBV9 and TRBJ2-7; 8 bases fit TRBD2. The V gene's germline CDR1 is SGDLS and CDR2 YYNGEE. The CDR3 loop spans 14 amino acids. Germline trimming cut 4 bases from V and 0 bases from J; bases unmatched to any gene: 3. Full variable domain (rest looked up from reference TRBV9 and TRBJ2-7): DSGVTQTPKHLITATGQRVTLRCSPRSGDLSVYWYQQSLDQGLQFLIQYYNGEERAKGNILERFSAQQFPDLHSELNLSSLELGDSALYFCASSTGTSSYEQYFGPGTRLTVT.

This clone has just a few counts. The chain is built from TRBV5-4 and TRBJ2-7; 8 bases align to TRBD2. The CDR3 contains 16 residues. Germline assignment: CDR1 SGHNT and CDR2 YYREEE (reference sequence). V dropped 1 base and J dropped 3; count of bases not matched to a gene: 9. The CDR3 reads CASSLKKTSGNYEQYF. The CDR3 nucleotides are TGTGCCAGCAGCTTGAAAAAAACTAGCGGAAACTACGAGCAGTACTTC.

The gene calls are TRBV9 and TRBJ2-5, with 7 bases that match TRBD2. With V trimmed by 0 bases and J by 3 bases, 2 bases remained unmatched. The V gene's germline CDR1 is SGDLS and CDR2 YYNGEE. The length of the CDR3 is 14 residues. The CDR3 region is CASSVGLAKETQYF. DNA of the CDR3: TGTGCCAGCAGCGTAGGACTAGCTAAAGAGACCCAGTACTTC.

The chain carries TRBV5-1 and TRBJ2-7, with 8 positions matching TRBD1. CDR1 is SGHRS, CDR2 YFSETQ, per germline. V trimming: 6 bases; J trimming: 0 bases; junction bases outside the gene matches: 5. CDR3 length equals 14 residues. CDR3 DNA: TGCGCCAGCACCACTCAGGGGGCCTCCTACGAGCAGTACTTC. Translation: CASTTQGASYEQYF.

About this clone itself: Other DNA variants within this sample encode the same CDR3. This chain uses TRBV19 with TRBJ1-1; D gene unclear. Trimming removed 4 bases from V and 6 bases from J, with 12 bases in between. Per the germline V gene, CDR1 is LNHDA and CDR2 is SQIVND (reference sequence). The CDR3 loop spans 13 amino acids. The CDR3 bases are TGTGCCAGTAGTAACGGCGGTTTTGCTGAAGCTTTCTTT. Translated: CASSNGGFAEAFF.

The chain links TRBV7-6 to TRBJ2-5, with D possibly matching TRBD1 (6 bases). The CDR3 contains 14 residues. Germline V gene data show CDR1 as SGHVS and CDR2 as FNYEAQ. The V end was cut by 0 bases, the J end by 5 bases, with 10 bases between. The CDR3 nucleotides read TGTGCCAGCAGCTTAGCACAGGGTTGGGAGACCCAGTACTTC. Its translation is CASSLAQGWETQYF.

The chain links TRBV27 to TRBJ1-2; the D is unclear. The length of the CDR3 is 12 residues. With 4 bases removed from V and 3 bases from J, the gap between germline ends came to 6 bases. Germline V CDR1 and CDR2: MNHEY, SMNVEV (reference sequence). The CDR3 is CASSSPDYGYTF. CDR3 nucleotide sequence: TGTGCCAGCAGTTCCCCAGACTATGGCTACACCTTC.

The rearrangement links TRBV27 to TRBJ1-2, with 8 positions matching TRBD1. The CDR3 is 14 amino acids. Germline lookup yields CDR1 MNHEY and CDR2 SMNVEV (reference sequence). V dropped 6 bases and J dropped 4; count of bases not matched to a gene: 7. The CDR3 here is CASRATGALYGYTF. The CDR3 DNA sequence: TGTGCCAGCAGAGCGACAGGGGCCCTCTATGGCTACACCTTC.

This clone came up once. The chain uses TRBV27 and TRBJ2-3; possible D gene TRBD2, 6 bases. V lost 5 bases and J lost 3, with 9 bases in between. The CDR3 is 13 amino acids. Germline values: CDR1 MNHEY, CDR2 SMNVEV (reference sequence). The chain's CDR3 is CASSPRETDTQYF. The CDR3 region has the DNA TGTGCCAGCAGTCCCCGGGAGACAGATACGCAGTATTTT.

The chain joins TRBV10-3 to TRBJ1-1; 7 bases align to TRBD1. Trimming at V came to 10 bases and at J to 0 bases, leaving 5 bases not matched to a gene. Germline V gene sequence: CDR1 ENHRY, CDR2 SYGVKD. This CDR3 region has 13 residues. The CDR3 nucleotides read TGTGCCACCCGGGACAGACTGAACACTGAAGCTTTCTTT. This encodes CATRDRLNTEAFF.

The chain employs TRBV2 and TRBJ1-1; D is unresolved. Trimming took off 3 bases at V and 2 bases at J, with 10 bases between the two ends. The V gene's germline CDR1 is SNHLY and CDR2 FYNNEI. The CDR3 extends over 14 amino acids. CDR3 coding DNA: TGTGCCAGCAGTGATGTCAGAAAAAACACTGAAGCTTTCTTT. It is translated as CASSDVRKNTEAFF.

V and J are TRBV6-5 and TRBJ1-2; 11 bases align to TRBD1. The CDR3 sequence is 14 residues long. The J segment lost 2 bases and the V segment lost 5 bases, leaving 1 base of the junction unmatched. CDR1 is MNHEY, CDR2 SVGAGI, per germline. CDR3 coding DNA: TGTGCCAGCAGTGGGACAGGGGGAAACTATGGCTACACCTTC. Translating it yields CASSGTGGNYGYTF.